Detailed here is one T cell receptor (beta chain). This same CDR3 is encoded by further DNA sequences in the sample. The germline V and J ends were trimmed by 4 bases and 4 bases, with 6 bases remaining between them. This CDR3 spans 12 amino acids. Germline CDR1 and CDR2: LGHDT and YNNKEL (reference sequence). Per the original data handling: From reference gene primer amplification, estimates of nucleated cell counts were derived. Generated by immunoSEQ multiplex PCR, the TCRdb table keeps only in-frame clones and is missing some. The DNA was the basis for D and trimming; V, J and clone size are from that table. The sample yields about 220,000 clones, 75% to 85% seen once. The sample originates from a study of blood T cell repertoires in COVID-19. As for the study in general: Sites in the United States, Italy and Spain provided acute and convalescent COVID-19 samples. T cells, B-cell-depleted T cells, or PBMCs provided the cDNA or gDNA that served as material.

The sequence came from a human donor in a cohort sampled during active COVID-19. Material: peripheral blood. The chain carries TRBV3-1 (or the pseudogene TRBV3-2) and TRBJ2-3; maybe TRBD2 (5 bases). The CDR3 region is CASSPGADTQYF. The CDR3 DNA reads TGTGCCAGCAGCCCCGGGGCAGATACGCAGTATTTT.